One sample yielded the 28 T cell receptor beta chains listed below, sequenced in a study of spatial heterogeneity in lung cancer. Regarding time point: blood at routine non-recurrence follow-up after resection. One entry per CDR3 protein results from TCRdb running MiXCR on the 5' RACE reads. The repertoire has roughly 99,000 distinct CDR3 sequences, approximately 20% of them found once; the top ten carry 21%. This specimen consisted of PBMCs, obtained at follow-up. These receptors were obtained from a male donor with early-stage non-small cell lung cancer.

CDR3 DNA: TGTGCCAGCAGTGGGGCTAGCGGGATGAACACCGGGGAGCTGTTTTTT. Protein: CASSGASGMNTGELFF. The chain couples TRBV2 to TRBJ2-2, with TRBD2 matching 9 bases. Germline lookup yields CDR1 SNHLY and CDR2 FYNNEI. The CDR3 covers 16 residues. Trimming cost V 4 bases and J 1 base; bases outside gene matches: 4.

This clonotype is medium-sized in the sample. The V call is TRBV2, the J call TRBJ2-1; D may be TRBD2 (8 bases). Per germline, CDR1 SNHLY and CDR2 FYNNEI. CDR3 length: 13 amino acids. Trimming shortened V by 6 bases and J by 7 bases, and 13 bases separated the two germline ends. DNA for the CDR3: TGTGCCAGCAGCCGGGAGGGGGCGAATGAGCAGTTCTTC. This sequence encodes CASSREGANEQFF.

This clonotype was counted between two and nine times. The V gene is TRBV7-9, the J gene TRBJ1-1; D perhaps matches TRBD1 (5 bases). The germline CDR1 and CDR2 sequences are SEHNR and FQNEAQ (reference sequence). CDR3 length: 14 amino acids. Trimming removed 0 bases from V and 1 base from J, with 6 bases in between. DNA for the CDR3: TGTGCCAGCAGCTTAGCAGGGGAGAACACTGAAGCTTTCTTT. It yields the protein CASSLAGENTEAFF.

The sample holds many counts of this clonotype. V is TRBV27 and J is TRBJ2-7; D possibly corresponds to TRBD1 (6 bases). Trimming took 5 bases from V and 5 from J, leaving 16 bases between them. The CDR3 sequence is 14 residues long. Germline V gives CDR1 MNHEY, CDR2 SMNVEV (reference sequence). CDR3 coding DNA: TGTGCCAGCAGTCCCTGGGCACAGGGTGACGAGCAGTACTTC. It specifies CASSPWAQGDEQYF.

The V and J genes are TRBV4-3 and TRBJ2-3; 7 bases fit TRBD2. The CDR3 extends over 16 amino acids. V lost 0 bases to trimming and J lost 7 bases; unmatched junction nucleotides: 10. Per the germline V gene, CDR1 is LGHNA and CDR2 is YSLEER. The CDR3 spells CASSQETSPPGNTQYF. The DNA for the CDR3 is TGCGCCAGCAGCCAAGAGACTAGCCCGCCGGGCAATACGCAGTATTTT.

V gene TRBV6-2 or TRBV6-3 combines with J gene TRBJ1-2; a weak D match, TRBD1 (6 bases). The CDR3 covers 13 residues. Germline assignment: CDR1 MNHEY and CDR2 SVGEGT. The V gene lost 6 bases and the J gene lost 2 bases, with 10 bases spanning the gap. The CDR3 is CASRQDRNYGYTF. In DNA, the CDR3 is TGTGCCAGCAGACAAGACAGGAACTATGGCTACACCTTC.

This CDR3 is CASSLREGGGYTF. CDR3 nucleotides: TGTGCCAGCAGTCTAAGGGAGGGCGGTGGCTACACCTTC. The V gene is TRBV6-5, the J gene TRBJ1-2; D remains unclear. V lost 5 bases to trimming and J lost 7 bases, with 14 bases between them. In germline, CDR1 is MNHEY, CDR2 SVGAGI. The CDR3 is 13 amino acids.

This clonotype was seen a handful of times. V gene TRBV7-2 combines with J gene TRBJ1-5; no reliable D call. The germline gives CDR1 SGHTA, CDR2 FQGNSA. The CDR3 is 14 amino acids. V was trimmed by 4 bases and J by 0 bases, leaving 7 bases between them. The CDR3 DNA reads as TGTGCCAGCAGCTCGACGGATAGCAATCAGCCCCAGCATTTT. Protein sequence: CASSSTDSNQPQHF.

This clonotype was found a few times. The chain uses TRBV12-3 or TRBV12-4 and TRBJ1-4, with unresolved D. The CDR3 runs to 13 residues. V lost 2 bases and J lost 8, with 9 bases in between. The CDR3 spells CASSLNSEEKLFF. The CDR3, as DNA: TGTGCCAGCAGTTTAAACTCGGAGGAAAAACTGTTTTTT.

This clonotype has a handful of counts. J is TRBJ2-5 and V is TRBV10-1; 7 bases line up with TRBD2. Germline V lookup: CDR1 WNHNN, CDR2 SYGVQD (reference sequence). The length of the CDR3 is 15 residues. V shed 3 bases and J 0 bases; nucleotides not matched to a gene: 4. CDR3: CASSDRAGNQETQYF. CDR3 in DNA: TGCGCCAGCAGTGATCGAGCGGGGAACCAAGAGACCCAGTACTTC.

This clonotype was picked up a small number of times. The V gene is TRBV2, the J gene TRBJ2-2; D not resolved. Per germline, CDR1 SNHLY and CDR2 FYNNEI. Trimming shortened V by 4 bases and J by 4 bases, and 7 bases separated the two germline ends. This CDR3 comprises 13 residues. The CDR3, as DNA: TGTGCCAGCAGTGTCGAGCCCACCGGGGAGCTGTTTTTT. This translates into CASSVEPTGELFF.

This clonotype was picked up many times. This chain joins TRBV11-2 and TRBJ2-3; D remains ambiguous. Per germline, CDR1 SGHAT and CDR2 FQNNGV. CDR3 size: 16 residues. V dropped 4 bases and J dropped 0 bases, with 14 bases sitting between them. The chain's CDR3 is CASSSLRGTSTDTQYF. In nucleotides, the CDR3 is TGTGCCAGCAGCTCGTTACGCGGAACTAGCACAGATACGCAGTATTTT.

This clonotype was detected only a few times. The J gene is TRBJ2-3, the V gene TRBV9, with 7 bases that match TRBD2. The CDR3 contains 16 residues. Per germline, CDR1 SGDLS and CDR2 YYNGEE. J was trimmed by 2 bases and V by 5 bases; bases with no gene match: 11. Here the CDR3 reads CASRAGLVRLTDTQYF. The CDR3 bases are TGTGCCAGCAGAGCCGGACTAGTTCGTCTCACAGATACGCAGTATTTT.

The table lists this clonotype with a few counts. V usage is TRBV7-8 and J usage is TRBJ2-6; D is ambiguous. V dropped 5 bases and J dropped 0 bases, with 14 bases sitting between them. CDR1 and CDR2 (germline): SGHVS, FQNEAQ. The CDR3 length is 17 residues. Written as DNA, the CDR3 is TGTGCCAGCAGCCCCCCGCGACGTTACTCTGGGGCCAACGTCCTGACTTTC. Amino acid sequence: CASSPPRRYSGANVLTF.

Only a few counts were recorded for this clonotype. The chain has TRBV28 and TRBJ1-1, with D maybe TRBD1 (6 bases). The V gene's germline CDR1 is MDHEN and CDR2 SYDVKM. The ends were cut back, 4 bases at V and 4 bases at J, with 13 bases in the middle. The CDR3 runs to 14 residues. CDR3: CASSSQQGITEAFF. Here the CDR3 DNA reads TGTGCCAGCAGTTCTCAACAGGGAATCACTGAAGCTTTCTTT.

This clonotype was picked up a small number of times. The rearrangement links TRBV12-3 or TRBV12-4 to TRBJ1-3; the D gene is possibly TRBD1 (5 bases). The V end lost 5 bases, the J end lost 1 base, and 12 bases lay between the germline ends. The CDR3 has 15 residues. The CDR3 protein is CASSTRGSSGNTIYF. CDR3 in DNA: TGTGCCAGCAGTACTAGGGGTTCGTCTGGAAACACCATATATTTT.

In this sample, this clonotype turned up a few times. The chain has TRBV20-1 and TRBJ2-7, with 10 bases matching TRBD1. Germline V gene data show CDR1 as DFQATT and CDR2 as SNEGSKA (reference sequence). Trimming took 6 bases from V and 6 from J; bases not matched to a gene: 5. The CDR3 sequence is 12 residues long. As DNA, the CDR3 is TGCAGTGCAGGGACAGGGGACGGCGAGCAGTACTTC. It codes for CSAGTGDGEQYF.

The chain is built from TRBV7-2 and TRBJ1-2, with D tentatively TRBD1 (5 bases). This CDR3 comprises 13 residues. Trimming removed 5 bases at V and 6 bases at J, with 13 bases between. Germline lookup yields CDR1 SGHTA and CDR2 FQGNSA. In nucleotides, the CDR3 is TGTGCCAGCAGCCTGGGGCCGCTGGATGGCTACACCTTC. It is translated as CASSLGPLDGYTF.

This clonotype has a count of ten or more. This sequence joins TRBV3-1 and TRBJ1-1; D is ambiguous. This CDR3 comprises 13 residues. The germline V and J ends were trimmed by 3 bases and 3 bases, with 8 bases remaining between them. Germline values: CDR1 LGHDT, CDR2 YNNKEL (reference sequence). CDR3 sequence reads: CASSQRTHTEAFF. The DNA of the CDR3 is TGTGCCAGCAGCCAGAGGACCCACACTGAAGCTTTCTTT.

This clonotype came up many times. The chain links TRBV12-3 or TRBV12-4 to TRBJ2-1; 7 bases map to TRBD2. The CDR3 is made up of 13 amino acids. The V gene end was trimmed by 8 bases and the J gene end by 0 bases; junction bases not matched to a gene: 1. The CDR3 spells CASGGSSYNEQFF. The DNA of the CDR3 is TGTGCCAGCGGCGGGAGCTCCTACAATGAGCAGTTCTTC.

The gene calls are TRBV7-8 and TRBJ2-4, with TRBD1 matching over 10 bases. The V segment lost 4 bases and the J segment 7 bases; nucleotides outside the gene matches: 7. Germline lookup yields CDR1 SGHVS and CDR2 FQNEAQ. CDR3 length: 15 residues. The CDR3 sequence: CASSYDRGQWNIQYF. In nucleotides, the CDR3 is TGTGCCAGCAGCTACGACAGGGGGCAATGGAACATTCAGTACTTC.

This clonotype has a count of ten or more. V usage is TRBV5-5 and J usage is TRBJ1-1; D remains ambiguous. Germline CDR1 reads SGHKS; CDR2 reads YYEKEE (reference sequence). V was pared by 0 bases and J by 0 bases, with 3 bases between. This CDR3 has 13 amino acids. The CDR3 protein is CASSLELNTEAFF. The CDR3 DNA follows: TGTGCCAGCAGCTTGGAGTTGAACACTGAAGCTTTCTTT.

J is TRBJ1-1 and V is TRBV20-1; maybe TRBD1 (6 bases). From germline, CDR1 is DFQATT and CDR2 SNEGSKA (reference sequence). This CDR3 spans 12 amino acids. V was trimmed by 6 bases and J by 11 bases, leaving 19 bases between them. The CDR3 loop is CSAQQGSVEAFF. CDR3 nucleotide sequence: TGCAGTGCCCAACAGGGTTCTGTGGAGGCTTTCTTT.

Only a few counts were recorded for this clonotype. J is TRBJ2-3 and V is TRBV29-1, with 10 bases aligning to TRBD2. V lost 5 bases to trimming and J lost 4 bases; unmatched junction nucleotides: 6. CDR3 length: 14 amino acids. Germline assignment: CDR1 SQVTM and CDR2 ANQGSEA. The CDR3 nucleotides read TGCAGCGTTAAACTAGCGGGGTTGGCAGATACGCAGTATTTT. Its protein is CSVKLAGLADTQYF.

Regarding this clonotype: Possible read error: a much larger clone is one base away. The chain couples TRBV5-5 to TRBJ2-7; 8 nucleotides align to TRBD1. Germline assignment: CDR1 SGHKS and CDR2 YYEKEE (reference sequence). This CDR3 region has 14 residues. The CDR3 here is CVSNPWTGSYEQYF. The CDR3 DNA is TGTGTCAGCAACCCTTGGACAGGGTCCTACGAGCAGTACTTC.

This clonotype appeared a few times. The chain recombines TRBV6-5 with TRBJ1-6; D unclear. The CDR3 loop spans 17 amino acids. CDR1 is MNHEY, CDR2 SVGAGI, per germline. Trimming stripped 6 bases from V and 2 bases from J, with 17 bases between. CDR3 in amino acids: CASRSPQRAAYNSPLHF. CDR3 nucleotides: TGTGCCAGCAGATCCCCCCAGAGGGCGGCCTATAATTCACCCCTCCACTTT.

The DNA for the CDR3 is TGCGCCGTCCGGGATCAATACAATGAGCAGTTCTTC. It translates to CAVRDQYNEQFF. The V and J genes are TRBV10-2 and TRBJ2-1, with D possibly being TRBD2 (5 bases). CDR1 WSHSY and CDR2 SAAADI come from the germline V gene. The V end was cut by 11 bases, the J end by 4 bases, with 12 bases between. This CDR3 comprises 12 residues.

V and J are TRBV24-1 and TRBJ1-5; tentatively, D is TRBD1 (5 bases). This CDR3 has 14 residues. Germline assignment: CDR1 KGHDR and CDR2 SFDVKD. Trimming pared 3 bases from V and 6 bases from J, leaving 11 bases between. The CDR3 spells CATSDGAGGQPQHF. CDR3 nucleotides: TGTGCCACCAGTGATGGGGCTGGGGGTCAGCCCCAGCATTTT.